Listed below are T cell receptor beta chains from one sample, sequenced in a study of CD4+ T cells in melanoma. Method: immunoSEQ multiplex PCR; TCRdb's copy keeps in-frame clones and lacks some. The sample yields over 100,000 clones, about 90% seen once. What was sequenced was peripheral blood. The receptors were gathered from a human donor with melanoma. The conserved cysteine and the conserved F or W are not part of the CDR3 here. Size tells how often a clone was seen (once, few, many) or the class of an expanded clone, and some rows leave it out.

>TRBV28|TRBJ2-3|once
ASSLADTQY
>TRBV14|TRBJ2-1|NA
ASSQGLDNEQF
>TRBV28|TRBJ2-2|NA
ASSYLRELF
>TRBV5-1|TRBJ1-1|NA
ASSWGGKATEAF
>TRBV6-5|TRBJ2-3|NA
ASSYSRQRTDTQY
>TRBV28|TRBJ2-7|NA
ASSTGTGGYEQY
>TRBV2|TRBJ1-1|NA
ASSEQAAITEAF
>TRBV6-5|TRBJ2-7|NA
ASSTPGTYEQY
>TRBV2|TRBJ2-1|NA
ASKAGISYNEQF
>TRBV7-9|TRBJ2-7|NA
ASSLAGTVYEQY
>TRBV18|TRBJ2-3|NA
ASSPVVADTQY
>TRBV7-3|TRBJ2-3|NA
ASSLGVAGGNTQY
>TRBV9|TRBJ2-5|NA
ASSEGLAGVETQY
>TRBV5-4|TRBJ2-7|few
ASSLEVGAYEQY
>TRBV5-1|TRBJ2-7|NA
ASSFFGQGVDEQY
>TRBV7-2|TRBJ2-7|NA
ASSFRTSGRNEQY
>TRBV27|TRBJ2-7|NA
ASSVTGALGEQY
>TRBV10-3|TRBJ1-2|NA
AISEGADTLGYT
>TRBV4-3|TRBJ2-7|NA
ASSQDTASRYEQY
>TRBV7-2|TRBJ2-1|NA
ASSRTRLAGNNEQF
>TRBV11-3|TRBJ2-7|NA
ASSLGLKGTEQY
>TRBV6-6|TRBJ2-1|NA
ASSYAGRANEQF
>TRBV7-9|TRBJ2-1|NA
ASSLRGIEQF
>TRBV11-1|TRBJ1-6|NA
ASSHLESPLH
>TRBV5-4|TRBJ1-3|NA
ASSLGTPSGNTIY
>TRBV7-2|TRBJ2-1|few
ASSSLAGSYNEQF
>TRBV4-3|TRBJ2-7|NA
ASSQKIAGSSYEQY
>TRBV19|TRBJ1-3|once
ASKPVSGNTIY